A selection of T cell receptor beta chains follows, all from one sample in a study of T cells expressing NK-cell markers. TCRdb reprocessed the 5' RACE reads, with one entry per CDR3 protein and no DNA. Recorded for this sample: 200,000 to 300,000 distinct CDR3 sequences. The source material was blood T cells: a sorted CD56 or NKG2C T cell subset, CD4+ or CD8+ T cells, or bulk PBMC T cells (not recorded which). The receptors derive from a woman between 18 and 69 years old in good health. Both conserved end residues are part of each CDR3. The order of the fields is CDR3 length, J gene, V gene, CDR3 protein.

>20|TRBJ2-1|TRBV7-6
CASSLRRGEKGGRDYNEQFF
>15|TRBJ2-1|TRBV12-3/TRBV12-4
CASSRTSGIYNEQFF
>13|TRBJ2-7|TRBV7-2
CASSLEGRNEQYF
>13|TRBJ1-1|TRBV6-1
CASSRGGGFEAFF
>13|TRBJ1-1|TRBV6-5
CASSSPGNTEAFF
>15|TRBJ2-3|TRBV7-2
CASSLDLRSTDTQYF
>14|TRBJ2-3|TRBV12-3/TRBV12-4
CASSRTDNTDTQYF
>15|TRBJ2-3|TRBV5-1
CASSLAEGLQNTQYF
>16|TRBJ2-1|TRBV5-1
CASSLDPSGGANEQFF
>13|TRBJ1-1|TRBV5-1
CASRSGLDTEAFF
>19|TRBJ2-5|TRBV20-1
CSAPLSRGWARGRQETQYF
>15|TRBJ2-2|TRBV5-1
CASCTVEAITGELFF
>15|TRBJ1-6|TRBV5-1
CASSLLGQNNSPLHF
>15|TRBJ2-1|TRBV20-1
CSAIPFGRAYNEQFF
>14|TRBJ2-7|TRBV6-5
CASSWTSRSIEQYF
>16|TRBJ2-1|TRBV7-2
CASSLESSGGYNEQFF
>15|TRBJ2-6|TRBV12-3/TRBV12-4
CASSPNIDGANVLTF
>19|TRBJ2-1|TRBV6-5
CASSYLGALGQGSYNEQFF
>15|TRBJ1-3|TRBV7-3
CASSLSGQGGNTIYF
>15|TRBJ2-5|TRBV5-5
CASSLQGGRQETQYF
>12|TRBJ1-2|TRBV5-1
CASKTGRNGYTF
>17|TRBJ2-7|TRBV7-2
CASSPEGWGQGAREQYF
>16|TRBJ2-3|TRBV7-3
CASSLRGRGGADTQYF
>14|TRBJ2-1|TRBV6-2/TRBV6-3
CASKIGGTFNEQFF
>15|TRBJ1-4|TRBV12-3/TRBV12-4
CASRKAGPTVEKLFF
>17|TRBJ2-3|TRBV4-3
CASSQAVLAGGADTQYF
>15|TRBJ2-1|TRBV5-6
CASSKLAGGLGEQFF
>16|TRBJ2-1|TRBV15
CATSRDVDNSYNEQFF
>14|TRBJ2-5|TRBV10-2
CASSGPSGGETQYF
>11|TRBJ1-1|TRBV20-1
CSVPDRVEAFF
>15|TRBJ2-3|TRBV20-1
CSAGWDRPDTDTQYF
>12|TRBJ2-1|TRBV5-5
CASSAPGSEQFF
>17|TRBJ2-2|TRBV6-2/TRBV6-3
CASSPLPGLTHTGELFF
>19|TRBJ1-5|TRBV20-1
CSAGSPPGQGAKSNQPQHF
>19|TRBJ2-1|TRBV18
CASSPLQSSGVSSYNEQFF
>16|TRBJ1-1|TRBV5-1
CASSLGTGGIGTEAFF
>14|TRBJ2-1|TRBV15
CATNQGRFRNEQFF
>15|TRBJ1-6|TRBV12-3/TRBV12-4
CASSLVGSSNSPLHF
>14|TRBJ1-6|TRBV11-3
CASSLGQKGSPLHF
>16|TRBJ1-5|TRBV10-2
CASSSRTGLSNQPQHF
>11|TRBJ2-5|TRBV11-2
CASSRRQDQYF
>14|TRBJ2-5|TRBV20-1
CSTLIRGKRETQYF
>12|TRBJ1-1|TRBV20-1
CSAQEGYGEAFF
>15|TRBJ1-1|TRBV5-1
CASSGTGGADTEAFF
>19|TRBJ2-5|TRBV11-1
CASSYQPYRDYKQGETQYF
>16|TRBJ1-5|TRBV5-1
CASSLDWGYSNQPQHF
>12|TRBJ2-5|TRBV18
CASSPPRETQYF
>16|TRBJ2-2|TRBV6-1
CASSDVAMRATGELFF
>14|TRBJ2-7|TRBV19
CASSPQQRPYEQYF
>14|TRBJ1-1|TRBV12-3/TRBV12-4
CASSTLSGDTEAFF
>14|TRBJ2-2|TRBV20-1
CSARKGTNTGELFF
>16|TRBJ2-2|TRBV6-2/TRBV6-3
CASSRSSGGNTGELFF
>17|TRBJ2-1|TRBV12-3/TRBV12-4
CASSKSGQRGGDNEQFF